These 14 T cell receptor beta chains were all obtained from the same sample, sequenced in a study of T cell clonality in common variable immunodeficiency. Study-level points and caveats: Fewer deletions and N-nucleotide insertions were reportedly seen in common variable immunodeficiency TCR beta sequences.

These receptors have no known antigen. Only in-frame clones appear in the TCRdb table, and some are missing; sequencing was by immunoSEQ multiplex PCR. The sample contains around 40,000 clones, none of them singletons. Source material: peripheral blood mononuclear cells. These receptors were collected from a human donor with common variable immunodeficiency.

As for this clone: The sequenced fragment ends 3 residues before the CDR3 boundary, so the rest is inferred from the germline J gene. This sequence joins TRBV7-3 and TRBJ2-1; D is possibly TRBD2 (6 bases). V was cut by 5 bases and J by 7 bases, with 18 bases left in between. The CDR3 is 15 residues long. Germline assignment: CDR1 SGHTA and CDR2 FQGTGA. Partial CDR3 DNA: TGTGCCAGCAGCCTCGGCGGGGCCCTTATTAATGAG. Its translation: CASSLGGALINE. Given in full, the CDR3 is CASSLGGALINEQFF.

This clone was seen ten or more times. The CDR3 end lies 3 residues beyond the end of the read and is filled in from the germline J gene. The chain has TRBV18 and TRBJ2-7; the D gene is possibly TRBD2 (5 bases). The V gene's germline CDR1 is KGHSH and CDR2 LQKENI. Trimming shortened V by 3 bases and J by 6 bases, and 12 bases separated the two germline ends. The CDR3 totals 13 residues. The sequenced CDR3 bases are TGTGCCAGCTCACCTTCCGGGGTTTTCGAG. This translates into CASSPSGVFE. The complete CDR3 reads CASSPSGVFEQYF.

This clone has at least ten counts. The missing CDR3 end, 3 residues past where the read stops, is filled in from the germline J gene. This rearrangement joins TRBV7-8 to TRBJ2-6; D remains ambiguous. Germline CDR1 and CDR2: SGHVS and FQNEAQ. CDR3 size: 16 residues. The V and J ends lost 3 bases and 2 bases respectively, with 11 bases between them. The DNA read from the CDR3 is TGTGCCAGCAGCTTGAGTCAGTTGGCTGGGGCCAACGTC. Translation gives CASSLSQLAGANV. The full CDR3 sequence reads CASSLSQLAGANVLTF.

This clone was observed at least ten times. The CDR3 is cut off 3 residues early in the read; its end comes from the germline J gene. V and J are TRBV12-3 or TRBV12-4 and TRBJ2-3; TRBD2 aligns across 9 bases. Trimming cost V 3 bases and J 5 bases; bases outside gene matches: 6. The CDR3 has 15 residues. Partial CDR3 DNA: TGTGCCAGCAGTTTCTGGCGGGGGGGCGGAGATACG. It codes for CASSFWRGGGDT. The entire CDR3 protein is CASSFWRGGGDTQYF.

Details on this clone: The read gets to within 3 residues of the CDR3 end, and the germline J gene fills in the rest. The V and J genes are TRBV7-8 and TRBJ2-6; 12 nucleotides match TRBD2. Trimming removed 6 bases from V and 2 bases from J; junction bases left unmatched: 5. The CDR3 covers 17 residues. Germline V lookup: CDR1 SGHVS, CDR2 FQNEAQ. The CDR3 sequence: CASRRLAGVAGANVLTF. CDR3 DNA (partial): TGTGCCAGCAGGAGACTAGCGGGGGTGGCTGGGGCCAACGTC.

This clone occurred many times. The DNA ends 3 residues before the CDR3 does, and the rest of the CDR3 is filled in from the germline J gene. The V gene is TRBV5-1, the J gene TRBJ1-1, with D perhaps matching TRBD1 (5 bases). Trimming took off 0 bases at V and 5 bases at J, with 8 bases between the two ends. Looked up from germline, CDR1 is SGHRS and CDR2 is YFSETQ. The CDR3 runs to 13 residues. The covered CDR3 bases are TGCGCCAGCAGCTTGGAGGGGAGGACTGAA. Its protein is CASSLEGRTE. The entire CDR3 sequence reads CASSLEGRTEAFF.

This clone occurred many times. The CDR3 end falls 3 residues outside the read, so it is completed with the germline J gene. The chain carries TRBV4-2 and TRBJ2-3, with 9 bases that match TRBD2. Germline V CDR1 and CDR2: LGHNA, YNFKEQ. The CDR3 is made up of 18 amino acids. V gave up 4 bases and J gave up 2 bases; unmatched junction bases: 13. CDR3 DNA (partial): TGTGCCAGCAGCCCGTGGCGGGGGGGTGCACGTATCACAGATACG. Its protein is CASSPWRGGARITDT. The entire CDR3 protein is CASSPWRGGARITDTQYF.

Notes on this clone: The CDR3 extends 3 residues past the end of the read, so its final part is completed from the germline J gene. Different DNA sequences within this sample yield the same CDR3. The chain joins TRBV5-1 to TRBJ2-1; 9 bases are a match to TRBD2. The CDR3 spans 15 residues. Germline-derived CDR1 and CDR2 are SGHRS and YFSETQ. V lost 0 bases to trimming and J lost 7 bases; unmatched junction nucleotides: 5. CDR3 DNA (partial): TGCGCCAGCAGCTTGGGCGGGGGGGCAGGGAATGAG. Its protein product is CASSLGGGAGNE. From start to end, the CDR3 is CASSLGGGAGNEQFF.

This clone was seen many times. The CDR3 is cut off 3 residues early in the read; its end comes from the germline J gene. V gene TRBV14 combines with J gene TRBJ2-1; a possible D gene is TRBD1 (5 bases). The germline V gene has CDR1 SGHDN and CDR2 FVKESK. CDR3 length: 15 amino acids. Trimming cost V 1 base and J 5 bases, with 12 bases left between them. The covered CDR3 bases are TGTGCCAGCAGCCAAGTGAGGCGCAGGGACAATGAG. Translated, it gives CASSQVRRRDNE. The complete CDR3 protein is CASSQVRRRDNEQFF.

As to this clone: The read comes to an end 3 residues before the CDR3 does, leaving the germline J gene to fill in the end. The rearrangement uses TRBV19 and TRBJ2-1; TRBD2 matches at 9 bases. The CDR3 sequence is 15 residues long. J lost 5 bases, V lost 5 bases, and 7 bases had no gene match. In germline, CDR1 is LNHDA, CDR2 SQIVND (reference sequence). This CDR3 reads CASSLIAGVNNEQFF. The DNA read from the CDR3 is TGTGCCAGTAGTCTAATAGCGGGAGTGAACAATGAG.

This clone was seen repeatedly, ten times or more. The CDR3 end lies 3 residues beyond the end of the read and is filled in from the germline J gene. V gene TRBV7-4 combines with J gene TRBJ2-7; D ambiguous. The CDR3 sequence is 14 residues long. Germline V gene lookup returns CDR1 SGHVT and CDR2 SQSDAQ. Trimming shortened V by 4 bases and J by 6 bases, and 16 bases separated the two germline ends. CDR3 bases read: TGTGCCAGCAGCTCTATGACAAGGAAAGTCGAG. It encodes CASSSMTRKVE. The CDR3 in full is CASSSMTRKVEQYF.

This clone was found many times. The read is 3 residues too short to cover the CDR3 end, so that end is filled in from the germline J gene. The chain carries TRBV7-2 and TRBJ2-3; 7 nucleotides line up with TRBD2. Germline V CDR1 and CDR2: SGHTA, FQGNSA. The CDR3 is 15 amino acids. The CDR3 bases that were read are TGTGCCAGCAGGAAATCCGGCGGGGGTGTCACGGCG. It specifies CASRKSGGGVTA. In full, the CDR3 reads CASRKSGGGVTAQYF.

The part of the CDR3 DNA that was read is TGTGCCAGTAGTCATAGCGGAAGCACAGATACG. It specifies CASSHSGSTDT. The whole CDR3 region reads CASSHSGSTDTQYF. This rearrangement joins TRBV19 to TRBJ2-3, with a weak D call TRBD2 (6 bases). The DNA ends 3 residues before the CDR3 does, and the rest of the CDR3 is filled in from the germline J gene. The V end was cut by 5 bases, the J end by 0 bases, with 9 bases between. The CDR3 is 14 residues long. Germline CDR1 LNHDA, CDR2 SQIVND (reference sequence).

The sample holds a few counts of this clone. The read falls 3 residues short of the CDR3 end, and the missing part is taken from the germline J gene. The gene calls are TRBV7-8 and TRBJ1-1; D might be TRBD1 (5 bases). The CDR3 spans 15 residues. V was trimmed by 5 bases and J by 3 bases, leaving 16 bases between them. CDR1 and CDR2 (germline): SGHVS, FQNEAQ. The DNA read from the CDR3 is TGTGCCAGCAGCGCCCCAGGGTCCGGGTACACTGAA. Its translation is CASSAPGSGYTE. The CDR3 in its entirety is CASSAPGSGYTEAFF.